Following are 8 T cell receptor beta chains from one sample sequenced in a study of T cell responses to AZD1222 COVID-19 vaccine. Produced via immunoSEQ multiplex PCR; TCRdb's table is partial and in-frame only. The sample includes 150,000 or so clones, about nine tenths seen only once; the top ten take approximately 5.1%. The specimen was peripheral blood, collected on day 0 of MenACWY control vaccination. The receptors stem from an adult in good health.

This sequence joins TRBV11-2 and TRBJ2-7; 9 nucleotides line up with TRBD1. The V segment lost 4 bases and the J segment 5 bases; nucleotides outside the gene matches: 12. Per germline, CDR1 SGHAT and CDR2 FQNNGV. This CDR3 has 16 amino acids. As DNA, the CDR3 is TGTGCCAGCAGCTCACGAGGCTACAGGGGGCGCAACGAGCAGTACTTC. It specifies CASSSRGYRGRNEQYF.

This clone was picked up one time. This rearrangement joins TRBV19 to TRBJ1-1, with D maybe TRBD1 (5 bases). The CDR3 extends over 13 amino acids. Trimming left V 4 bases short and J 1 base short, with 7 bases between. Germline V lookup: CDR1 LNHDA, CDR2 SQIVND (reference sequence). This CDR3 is CASSSRANTEAFF. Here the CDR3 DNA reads TGTGCCAGTAGTAGCAGGGCGAACACTGAAGCTTTCTTT.

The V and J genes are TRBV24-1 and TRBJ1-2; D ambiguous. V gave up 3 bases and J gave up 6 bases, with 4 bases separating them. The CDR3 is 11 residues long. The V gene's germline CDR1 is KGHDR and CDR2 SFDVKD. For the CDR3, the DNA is TGTGCCACCAGTGATCCTAATGGCTACACCTTC. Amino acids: CATSDPNGYTF.

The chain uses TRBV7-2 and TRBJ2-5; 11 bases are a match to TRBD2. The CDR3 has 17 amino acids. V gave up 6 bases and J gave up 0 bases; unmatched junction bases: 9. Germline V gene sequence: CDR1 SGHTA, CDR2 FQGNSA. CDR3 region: CASSFARLAGYQETQYF. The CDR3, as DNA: TGTGCCAGCAGTTTCGCCCGACTAGCGGGATACCAAGAGACCCAGTACTTC.

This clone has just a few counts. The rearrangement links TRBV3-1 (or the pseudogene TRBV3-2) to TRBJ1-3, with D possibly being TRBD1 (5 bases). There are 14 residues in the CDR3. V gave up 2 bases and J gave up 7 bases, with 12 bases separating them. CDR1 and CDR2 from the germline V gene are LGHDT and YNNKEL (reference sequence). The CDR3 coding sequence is TGTGCCAGCAGCCAACGGGACGGCGCGAACACCATATATTTT. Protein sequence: CASSQRDGANTIYF.

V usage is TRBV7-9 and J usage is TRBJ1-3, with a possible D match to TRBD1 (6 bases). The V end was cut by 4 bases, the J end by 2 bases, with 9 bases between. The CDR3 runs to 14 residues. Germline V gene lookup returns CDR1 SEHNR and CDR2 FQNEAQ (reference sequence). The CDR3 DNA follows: TGTGCCAGCAGCTCGTACAGGGCTGGAAACACCATATATTTT. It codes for CASSSYRAGNTIYF.

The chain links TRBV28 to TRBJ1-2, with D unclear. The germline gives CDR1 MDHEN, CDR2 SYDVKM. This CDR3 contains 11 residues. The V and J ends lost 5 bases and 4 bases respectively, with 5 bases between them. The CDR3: CASSPSYGYTF. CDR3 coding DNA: TGTGCCAGCAGTCCTTCCTATGGCTACACCTTC.

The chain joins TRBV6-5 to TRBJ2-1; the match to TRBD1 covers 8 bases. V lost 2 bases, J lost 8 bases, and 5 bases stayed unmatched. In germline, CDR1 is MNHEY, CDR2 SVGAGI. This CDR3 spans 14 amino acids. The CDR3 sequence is CASSYLTGDDEQFF. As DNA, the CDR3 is TGTGCCAGCAGTTACCTGACAGGGGACGATGAGCAGTTCTTC.